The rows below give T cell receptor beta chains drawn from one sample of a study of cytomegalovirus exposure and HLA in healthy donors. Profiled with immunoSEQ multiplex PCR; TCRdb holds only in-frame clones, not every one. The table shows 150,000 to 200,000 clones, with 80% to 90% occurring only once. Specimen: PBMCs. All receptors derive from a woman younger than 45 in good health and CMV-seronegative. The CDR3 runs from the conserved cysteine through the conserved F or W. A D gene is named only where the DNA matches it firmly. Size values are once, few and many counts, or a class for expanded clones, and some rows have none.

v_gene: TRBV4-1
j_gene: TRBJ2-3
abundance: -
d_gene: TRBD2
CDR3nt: TGCGCCAGCAGCCAAGATCGCGGGGGGGCCCCAGATACGCAGTATTTT
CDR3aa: CASSQDRGGAPDTQYF

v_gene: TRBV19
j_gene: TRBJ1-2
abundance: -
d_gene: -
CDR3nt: TGTGCCAGTACCCCCCAGGGACGGTTATATGGCTACACCTTC
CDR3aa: CASTPQGRLYGYTF

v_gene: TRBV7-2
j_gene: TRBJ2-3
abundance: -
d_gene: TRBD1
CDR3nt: TGTGCCAGCAGCTACCCGGGACAGGCGACAGATACGCAGTATTTT
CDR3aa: CASSYPGQATDTQYF

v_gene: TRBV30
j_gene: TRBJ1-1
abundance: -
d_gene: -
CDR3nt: TGTGCCTGGAAGCTGGGGCGGAACACTGAAGCTTTCTTT
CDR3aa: CAWKLGRNTEAFF

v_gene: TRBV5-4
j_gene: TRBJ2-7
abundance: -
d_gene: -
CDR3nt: TGTGCCAGCAGCCTTCCGTCCTTCGAGCAGTACTTC
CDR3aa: CASSLPSFEQYF

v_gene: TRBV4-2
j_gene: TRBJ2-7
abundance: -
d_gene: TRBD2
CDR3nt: TGTGCCAGCAGCCAAGGAACCGGGAGGTTCTCCTACGAGCAGTACTTC
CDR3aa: CASSQGTGRFSYEQYF

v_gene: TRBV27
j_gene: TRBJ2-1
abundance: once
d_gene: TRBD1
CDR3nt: TGTGCCAGCAGTTCAGCAAATTACAGGGGGCATGAGCAGTTCTTC
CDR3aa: CASSSANYRGHEQFF

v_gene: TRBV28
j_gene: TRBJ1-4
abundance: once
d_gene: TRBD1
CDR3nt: TGTGCCAGCAGTTCGTCAGACAGGGCGGGGGACAATGAAAAACTGTTTTTT
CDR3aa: CASSSSDRAGDNEKLFF

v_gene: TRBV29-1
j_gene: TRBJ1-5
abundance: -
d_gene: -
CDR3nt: TGCAGCGTTGGGACGTCTCCACAGCATTTT
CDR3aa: CSVGTSPQHF

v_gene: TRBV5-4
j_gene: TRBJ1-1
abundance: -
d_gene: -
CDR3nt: TGTGCCAGCAGCTTGGGGCCCCCGCGCCCTGTATCTGAAGCTTTCTTT
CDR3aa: CASSLGPPRPVSEAFF

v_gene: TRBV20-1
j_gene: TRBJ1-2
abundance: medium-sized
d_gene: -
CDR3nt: TGCAGTGCCCCGGCGGGTGGCTACACCTTC
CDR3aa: CSAPAGGYTF

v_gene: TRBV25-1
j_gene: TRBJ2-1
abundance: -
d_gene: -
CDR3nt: TGTGCCAGCAGGAGGGGTGGCTCCTACAATGAGCAGTTCTTC
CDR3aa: CASRRGGSYNEQFF

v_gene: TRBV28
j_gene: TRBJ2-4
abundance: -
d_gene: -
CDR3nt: TGTGCCAGCAGTTTACAGGTAGCCAAAAACATTCAGTACTTC
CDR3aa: CASSLQVAKNIQYF

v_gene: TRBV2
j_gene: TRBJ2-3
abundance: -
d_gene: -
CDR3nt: TGTGCCAGCAGTGAATTCCAGGTCTCTGAGGATACGCAGTATTTT
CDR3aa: CASSEFQVSEDTQYF

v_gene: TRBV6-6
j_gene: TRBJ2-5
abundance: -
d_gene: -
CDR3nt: TGTGCCAGCAGTTACGAGGGGCGCGGGCAAGAGACCCAGTACTTC
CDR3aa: CASSYEGRGQETQYF

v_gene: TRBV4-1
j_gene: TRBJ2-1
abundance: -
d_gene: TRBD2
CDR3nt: TGCGCCAGCAGCCAAGATCAAAGCGGGGGCCTCCGCAATGAGCAGTTCTTC
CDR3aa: CASSQDQSGGLRNEQFF

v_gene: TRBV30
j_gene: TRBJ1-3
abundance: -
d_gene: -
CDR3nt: TGTGCCTGGGGACATTCTGGAAACACCATATATTTT
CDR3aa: CAWGHSGNTIYF

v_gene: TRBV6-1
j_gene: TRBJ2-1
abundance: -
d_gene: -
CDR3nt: TGTGCCAGCAGTCAACCGGGACTCTCCTACAATGAGCAGTTCTTC
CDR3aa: CASSQPGLSYNEQFF

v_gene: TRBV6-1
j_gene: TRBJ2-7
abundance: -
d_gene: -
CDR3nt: TGTGCCACCAACAGGGATTTGGGGGAGCAGTACTTC
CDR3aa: CATNRDLGEQYF

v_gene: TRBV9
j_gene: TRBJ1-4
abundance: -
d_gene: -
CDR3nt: TGTGCCAGCAGCGTAGGGGGGTATAATGAAAAACTGTTTTTT
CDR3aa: CASSVGGYNEKLFF

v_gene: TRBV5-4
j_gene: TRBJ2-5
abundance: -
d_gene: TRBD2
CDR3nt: TGTGCAACCACCCAGCGGGGGAGCCAAGAGACCCAGTACTTC
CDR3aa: CATTQRGSQETQYF

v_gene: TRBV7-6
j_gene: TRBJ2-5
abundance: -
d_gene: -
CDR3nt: TGTGCCAGCAGCACTACAGGTGCGGAGACCCAGTACTTC
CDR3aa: CASSTTGAETQYF

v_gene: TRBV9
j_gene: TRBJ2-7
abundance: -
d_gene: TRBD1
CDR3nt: TGTGCCAGCAGCGAGGGACAGGACCTCGAGCAGTACTTC
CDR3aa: CASSEGQDLEQYF

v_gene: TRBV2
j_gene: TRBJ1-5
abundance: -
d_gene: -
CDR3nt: TGTGCCAGCACAGGGAGGGTTAGCAATCAGCCCCAGCATTTT
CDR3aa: CASTGRVSNQPQHF

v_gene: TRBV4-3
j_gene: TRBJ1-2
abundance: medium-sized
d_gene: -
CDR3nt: TGCGCCAGCAGCCAAGAAGGGGAGGGAATCTATGGCTACACCTTC
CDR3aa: CASSQEGEGIYGYTF

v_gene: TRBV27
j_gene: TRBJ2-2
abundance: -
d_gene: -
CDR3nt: TGTGCCAGCAGTTTGTTTTCGGGGATCGGGGAGCTGTTTTTT
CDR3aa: CASSLFSGIGELFF

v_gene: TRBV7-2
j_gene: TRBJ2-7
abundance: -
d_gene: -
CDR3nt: TGTGCCAGCAGTTTAATGTACGAGCAGTACTTC
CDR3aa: CASSLMYEQYF

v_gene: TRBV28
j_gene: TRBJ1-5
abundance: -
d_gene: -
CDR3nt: TGTGCCAGTTGGACTTTGAATCAGCCCCAGCATTTT
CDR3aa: CASWTLNQPQHF

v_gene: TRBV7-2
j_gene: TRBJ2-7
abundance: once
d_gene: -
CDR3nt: TGTGCCAGCAGCTCCCGGGACCACGCCTACGAGCAGTACTTC
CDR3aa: CASSSRDHAYEQYF

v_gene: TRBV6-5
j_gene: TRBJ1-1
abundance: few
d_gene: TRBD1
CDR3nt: TGTGCCAGCAGTTACAGGGGGCGCAACACTGAAGCTTTCTTT
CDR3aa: CASSYRGRNTEAFF

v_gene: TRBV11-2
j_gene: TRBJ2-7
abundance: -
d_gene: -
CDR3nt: TGTGCCAGCAGCTTAGTCGCCAGCGGGTACGAGCAGTACTTC
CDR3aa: CASSLVASGYEQYF

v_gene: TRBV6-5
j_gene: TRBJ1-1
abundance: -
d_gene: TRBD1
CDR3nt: TGTGCCAGCAGTTACTCGTTTGCCAGGGGGTCTCATGAAGCTTTCTTT
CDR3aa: CASSYSFARGSHEAFF

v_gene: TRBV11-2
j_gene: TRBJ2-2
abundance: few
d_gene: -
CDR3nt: TGTGCCAGCAGCCCTAGGGCTCCATCCACCGGGGAGCTGTTTTTT
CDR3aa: CASSPRAPSTGELFF

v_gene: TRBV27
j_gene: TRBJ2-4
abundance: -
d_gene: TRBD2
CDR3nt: TGTGCCAGCAGTGAGAATAGCGGGAGGGGCCAACAAAACATTCAGTACTTC
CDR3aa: CASSENSGRGQQNIQYF

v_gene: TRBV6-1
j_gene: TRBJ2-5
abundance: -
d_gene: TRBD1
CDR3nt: TGTGCCAGCAGTGTGGGACAGACTTACCAAGAGACCCAGTACTTC
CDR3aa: CASSVGQTYQETQYF

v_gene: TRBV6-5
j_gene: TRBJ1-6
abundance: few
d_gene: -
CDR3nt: TGTGCCAGCAGTTACGGGGGTTCACCCCTCCACTTT
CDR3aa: CASSYGGSPLHF

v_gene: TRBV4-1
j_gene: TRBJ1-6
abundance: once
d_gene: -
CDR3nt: TGCGCCAGCAGCCAAGGGGAAGCCAATGAAACACCCCTCCACTTT
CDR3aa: CASSQGEANETPLHF

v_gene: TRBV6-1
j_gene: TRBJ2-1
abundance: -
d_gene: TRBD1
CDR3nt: TGTGCCAGTAGAGCCCGGGACAGATGGGTCGGTGAGCAGTTCTTC
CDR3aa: CASRARDRWVGEQFF

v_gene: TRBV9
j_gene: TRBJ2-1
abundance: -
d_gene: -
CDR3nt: TGTGCCAGCTGTATCGGCCCTGGCCACAATGAGCAGTTCTTC
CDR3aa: CASCIGPGHNEQFF